These T cell receptor beta chains were read from a single sample in a study of blood T cells in healthy people across ages. TCRdb recomputed calls from the 5' RACE reads with MiXCR, one row per CDR3 protein. The sample yields approximately 600,000 distinct CDR3 sequences, about 53% seen once. Input material: blood. The receptor set was obtained from a man aged 60 to 69 in good health. Both conserved end residues are part of each CDR3. D genes are given only for firm matches. Clone size is shown for a subset of rows, as once, few, many or a class of expanded clone.

v_gene	j_gene	abundance	d_gene	CDR3nt	CDR3aa
TRBV7-2	TRBJ1-2	few	NA	TGTGCCAGCAGCCCAGGAGGGACGCGGACTTATGGCTACACCTTC	CASSPGGTRTYGYTF
TRBV2	TRBJ2-3	NA	TRBD2	TGTGCCAGCAGGGAGGGAGCGGGGAACGCAGATACGCAGTATTTT	CASREGAGNADTQYF
TRBV28	TRBJ2-7	NA	NA	TGTGCCAGCAGTTTAGGGGGGGCTGATGCCTACGAGCAGTACTTC	CASSLGGADAYEQYF
TRBV6-6	TRBJ2-1	NA	TRBD2	TGTGCCAGCAGTCGCAGCCCTAGCGGGGGGGTGAATGAGCAGTTCTTC	CASSRSPSGGVNEQFF
TRBV12-3/TRBV12-4	TRBJ2-3	few	NA	TGTGCCAGCAGCTTCTTTCCGGATACGCAGTATTTT	CASSFFPDTQYF
TRBV2	TRBJ2-5	NA	TRBD1	TGTGCCAGCTTCGACAGGGTCTCGGAGACCCAGTACTTC	CASFDRVSETQYF
TRBV6-2/TRBV6-3	TRBJ2-1	few	NA	TGTGCCAGCAAAGGGGCGTATTACTACAATGAGCAGTTCTTC	CASKGAYYYNEQFF
TRBV10-3	TRBJ1-4	NA	TRBD1	TGTGCCATCAGCCTCGGACAGGGTGAAAAACTGTTTTTT	CAISLGQGEKLFF
TRBV20-1	TRBJ2-3	NA	TRBD2	TGCAGTGCTGCAAGCGGGGGACGCAATACGCAGTATTTT	CSAASGGRNTQYF
TRBV5-1	TRBJ2-1	few	NA	TGCGCCAGCAGCTTGGTAGGGCAGGGGGGCAATGAGCAGTTCTTC	CASSLVGQGGNEQFF
TRBV4-2	TRBJ1-6	few	NA	TGTGCCAGCAGCCAAGATATGACAGCTAATTCACCCCTCCACTTT	CASSQDMTANSPLHF
TRBV20-1	TRBJ2-5	NA	TRBD1	TGCAGTGCTAGTTACAGGGGGGAGACCCAGTACTTC	CSASYRGETQYF
TRBV28	TRBJ2-5	NA	NA	TGTGCCAGCAGTTTTCGCAAGGGTAGGGGAGTGCAAGAGACCCAGTACTTC	CASSFRKGRGVQETQYF
TRBV11-3	TRBJ1-1	NA	NA	TGTGCCAGCAGCACACAATACAACAGGGAGGCAGGGGACACTGAAGCTTTCTTT	CASSTQYNREAGDTEAFF
TRBV5-6	TRBJ2-6	few	NA	TGTGCCAGCAGCTTGGTGGGGTTTACGGGGGCCAACGTCCTGACTTTC	CASSLVGFTGANVLTF
TRBV5-1	TRBJ1-1	NA	TRBD1	TGCGCCAGCAGCTACGGACAGGTGGGAACTGAAGCTTTCTTT	CASSYGQVGTEAFF
TRBV29-1	TRBJ2-5	few	NA	TGCAGCGAGTCGTATGGGGAGACCCAGTACTTC	CSESYGETQYF
TRBV15	TRBJ2-2	NA	NA	TGTGCCACCAGCCGACCTTTAGTGGGCCCCGGGGAGCTGTTTTTT	CATSRPLVGPGELFF
TRBV25-1	TRBJ2-3	few	NA	TGTGCCAGCAAAACCCCGGGGGTCCTCACAGATACGCAGTATTTT	CASKTPGVLTDTQYF
TRBV7-2	TRBJ2-7	NA	TRBD1	TGTGCCAGCAGCTTAGTGAAGACAGGGCTTATACCCTACGAGCAGTACTTC	CASSLVKTGLIPYEQYF
TRBV29-1	TRBJ2-3	NA	NA	TGCAGTGTTGTAGAAGGGGGCACAGATACGCAGTATTTT	CSVVEGGTDTQYF
TRBV2	TRBJ1-1	NA	NA	TGTGCCAGCAGGCCGAACCCGGCAGGGAACACTGAAGCTTTCTTT	CASRPNPAGNTEAFF
TRBV10-2	TRBJ1-2	NA	NA	TGCGCCAGCAGTTCCCCTCAGGGCTATGGCTACACCTTC	CASSSPQGYGYTF
TRBV2	TRBJ2-5	NA	TRBD2	TGTGCCAGCCAGAGGGGACTAGCGGAACAAGAGACCCAGTACTTC	CASQRGLAEQETQYF
TRBV6-2/TRBV6-3	TRBJ2-2	NA	TRBD2	TGTGCCAGCAGTTTTCGGGCGCGGGGGGTGTCGAACACCGGGGAGCTGTTTTTT	CASSFRARGVSNTGELFF
TRBV2	TRBJ2-7	few	TRBD1	TGTGCCAGCAGGAGGGGAGTAGGACAGGGCCCATACGAGCAGTACTTC	CASRRGVGQGPYEQYF
TRBV7-9	TRBJ2-2	NA	NA	TGTGCCAGCAGCTTAGAGAAGGGAGCCACCGGGGAGCTGTTTTTT	CASSLEKGATGELFF
TRBV5-1	TRBJ2-7	NA	NA	TGCGCCAGCAGCACGCCGTTGGGACCGACCTACGAGCAGTACTTC	CASSTPLGPTYEQYF
TRBV28	TRBJ1-2	NA	NA	TGTGCCAGCAGTTTGCGGATCCTGGTTGACTATGGCTACACCTTC	CASSLRILVDYGYTF
TRBV4-1	TRBJ2-3	NA	TRBD2	TGCGCCAGCAGCCAAGTTGGGACTAGCGGGGGAGGTACGCAGTATTTT	CASSQVGTSGGGTQYF
TRBV20-1	TRBJ1-4	NA	NA	TGCAGTGCTGCCGGGGCATATAATGAAAAACTGTTTTTT	CSAAGAYNEKLFF
TRBV28	TRBJ2-1	NA	TRBD1	TGTGCCAGCACCTCAGGGGGCCGCTCCTACAATGAGCAGTTCTTC	CASTSGGRSYNEQFF
TRBV28	TRBJ2-1	NA	NA	TGTGCCAGCAGTCCCGAGGATCTGTACAATGAGCAGTTCTTC	CASSPEDLYNEQFF
TRBV2	TRBJ2-6	NA	TRBD1	TGTGCCAGCACTAGGACAGGGGGCGCTGGGGCCAACGTCCTGACTTTC	CASTRTGGAGANVLTF
TRBV6-6	TRBJ1-5	NA	NA	TGTGCCAGCAGTCCAGGGAGGTGGGGCAATCAGCCCCAGCATTTT	CASSPGRWGNQPQHF
TRBV7-9	TRBJ1-5	NA	NA	TGTGCCAGCAGCCCGGGGGGGCCTAGCAATCAGCCCCAGCATTTT	CASSPGGPSNQPQHF
TRBV18	TRBJ1-1	NA	NA	TGTGCCAGCTCACTCGACAGGACACAGGAAGCTTTCTTT	CASSLDRTQEAFF
TRBV6-5	TRBJ2-3	NA	TRBD2	TGTGCCAGCAGTACCCGGACTAGCGGGGTGGATACGCAGTATTTT	CASSTRTSGVDTQYF
TRBV3-1	TRBJ2-6	NA	TRBD1	TGTGCCAGCAGCTCGATACAGGGGTCTGGGGCCAACGTCCTGACTTTC	CASSSIQGSGANVLTF
TRBV6-2/TRBV6-3	TRBJ2-7	once	NA	TGTGCCAGCAGTGGCCGGGGCACCACCTACGAGCAGTACTTC	CASSGRGTTYEQYF
TRBV6-6	TRBJ2-5	many	NA	TGTGCCAGCAGTACCGGGACAATGGCGGAGACCCAGTACTTC	CASSTGTMAETQYF
TRBV20-1	TRBJ2-1	NA	TRBD2	TGCAGTGCTCCCCGGACTAGCGGGGGGACGCAGTTCTTC	CSAPRTSGGTQFF
TRBV12-3/TRBV12-4	TRBJ2-3	NA	NA	TGTGCCAGCGGTTTTGGGGGGGGCGGAGATGTGCAATATTTT	CASGFGGGGDVQYF
TRBV6-2/TRBV6-3	TRBJ2-7	NA	NA	TGTGCCAGCACGGAGGGGGATCCCTACGAGCAGTACTTC	CASTEGDPYEQYF
TRBV20-1	TRBJ2-5	NA	TRBD2	TGCAGTGCTAGGTCTGACGGGGGGGACCAAGAGACCCAGTACTTC	CSARSDGGDQETQYF
TRBV20-1	TRBJ1-2	NA	NA	TGCAGTGCCGCACGGCAGGGACCTGGCTACACCTTC	CSAARQGPGYTF
TRBV6-6	TRBJ2-5	few	TRBD1	TGTGCCAGCAGTTACTCCCACATCGACGACAGGGCAGAGACCCAGTACTTC	CASSYSHIDDRAETQYF
TRBV3-1	TRBJ2-5	NA	NA	TGTGCCAGCAGTCAAGCCAGGGGAAGGACGGAGACCCAGTACTTC	CASSQARGRTETQYF
TRBV20-1	TRBJ1-6	NA	NA	TGCAGTGCTGGACGGGACAAAAATTCACCCCTCCACTTT	CSAGRDKNSPLHF
TRBV18	TRBJ1-6	once	NA	TGTGCCAGCTCACCGCAGGCTTCCTATAATTCACCCCTCCACTTT	CASSPQASYNSPLHF
TRBV3-1	TRBJ2-1	NA	NA	TGTGCCAGCAGCCAAGATCCTAGCGTCGGTGAGCAGTTCTTC	CASSQDPSVGEQFF
TRBV3-1	TRBJ2-5	NA	TRBD2	TGTGCCAGCAGCGCTAGCGGGGGGACGGAGACCCAGTACTTC	CASSASGGTETQYF
TRBV20-1	TRBJ1-2	NA	TRBD1	TGCAGTGCTACACAGGGGGCGGACTATGGCTACACCTTC	CSATQGADYGYTF
TRBV9	TRBJ2-1	NA	NA	TGTGCCAGCAGCGTTGCGGGGAGTGGCTCCTACAATGAGCAGTTCTTC	CASSVAGSGSYNEQFF
TRBV5-1	TRBJ2-5	NA	NA	TGCGCCAGCAGCTTGCAAACGGGGGTCCAAGAGACCCAGTACTTC	CASSLQTGVQETQYF
TRBV2	TRBJ1-5	once	NA	TGTGCCAGCGCCCGCCAGGTTCATCAGCCCCAGCATTTT	CASARQVHQPQHF
TRBV3-1	TRBJ2-1	NA	NA	TGTGCCAGCAGCTCCGTGCGGGGCACGGTGGTCAATGAGCAGTTCTTC	CASSSVRGTVVNEQFF
TRBV18	TRBJ2-1	NA	TRBD1	TGTGCCAGCTCACAAAGGGGCCAGGGGGTCTTCTACAATGAGCAGTTCTTC	CASSQRGQGVFYNEQFF
TRBV6-5	TRBJ2-3	NA	NA	TGTGCCAGCAGTTACTCTCCGACCACTAGCACAGATACGCAGTATTTT	CASSYSPTTSTDTQYF